This TCR beta chain was documented in a study of T cell responses to AZD1222 COVID-19 vaccine. Findings and limits, study-wide: Baseline serology detected seropositivity in only five or six AZD1222 recipients. Nearly half of spike-specific TCRs reportedly target unmutated variant regions.

Regarding this clone: As yet, its antigen is unknown.

TCRdb's table, derived via immunoSEQ multiplex PCR, lists solely in-frame clones and lacks some. The table includes around 170,000 clones, over 90% detected once. The CDR3 runs 15 residues. Trimming at V came to 2 bases and at J to 4 bases, leaving 6 bases not matched to a gene. CDR1 SGHKS and CDR2 YYEKEE come from the germline V gene (reference sequence). The source of this sequence is an adult who received the AZD1222 COVID-19 vaccine. V usage is TRBV5-5 and J usage is TRBJ2-5; TRBD2 matches 9 bases. The sample here was peripheral blood, taken 28 days after the second AZD1222 dose. CDR3 sequence reads: CASSLRLAEAETQYF. For the CDR3, the DNA is TGTGCCAGCAGCTTACGACTAGCGGAAGCAGAGACCCAGTACTTC.